One sample yielded the 12 T cell receptor beta chains listed below, sequenced in a study of vaccination and CD4 T cells after COVID-19. The treatment denotes: 10-day PBMC culture with coronavirus spike peptide pools or control peptides (ViraFEST assay). These CD4+ T cells came from an unexposed donor, sampled before the COVID-19 pandemic (2011-2018). These receptors are not linked to any known antigen. With the Oncomine TCR Beta short-read assay, DNA from cultured CD4+ T cells was sequenced. The source of extracted genomic DNA was cultured CD4+ T cells. TCRdb analysed the PCR reads with MiXCR anew, one entry per CDR3 protein. Among 10,000 or so distinct CDR3 sequences, 32% were seen once, and the ten largest hold about 15%. Sequenced input: CD4+ T cells from blood, cultured in vitro. The receptor source for this set is a human donor in good health.

This chain connects TRBV7-3 to TRBJ1-1; D call uncertain. The CDR3 has 14 residues. Per the germline V gene, CDR1 is SGHTA and CDR2 is FQGTGA. Between the trimmed V and J ends, which lost 5 bases and 5 bases, there was a span of 15 bases. The CDR3 here is CASSPQAGSTEAFF. Here the CDR3 DNA reads TGTGCCAGCAGCCCACAAGCGGGGAGTACTGAAGCTTTCTTT. The full variable domain, completed using reference TRBV7-3 and TRBJ1-1, is GAGVSQTPSNKVTEKGKYVELRCDPISGHTALYWYRQSLGQGPEFLIYFQGTGAADDSGLPNDRFFAVRPEGSVSTLKIQRTERGDSAVYLCASSPQAGSTEAFFGQGTRLTVV.

The chain is built from TRBV7-9 and TRBJ1-4; 8 bases map to TRBD1. There are 16 residues in the CDR3. The V segment lost 5 bases and the J segment 0 bases; nucleotides outside the gene matches: 5. Germline loops: CDR1 SEHNR, CDR2 FQNEAQ (reference sequence). Here the CDR3 DNA reads TGTGCCAGCAGCCCTCGGGACAGGACAACTAATGAAAAACTGTTTTTT. This gives the protein CASSPRDRTTNEKLFF.

This sequence joins TRBV18 and TRBJ2-3; D unclear. Germline V CDR1 and CDR2: KGHSH, LQKENI. With 3 bases removed from V and 0 bases from J, the gap between germline ends came to 13 bases. This CDR3 region has 16 residues. The CDR3 sequence is CASSPRSTASTDTQYF. The CDR3 bases are TGTGCCAGCTCACCGCGTTCAACGGCTAGCACAGATACGCAGTATTTT.

This chain connects TRBV29-1 to TRBJ2-5; TRBD2 matches at 10 bases. The CDR3 is 13 amino acids. J was trimmed by 4 bases and V by 6 bases; bases with no gene match: 5. Germline V gene lookup returns CDR1 SQVTM and CDR2 ANQGSEA. The CDR3 spells CSVVAGGRETQYF. The DNA for the CDR3 is TGCAGCGTAGTAGCGGGAGGTCGAGAGACCCAGTACTTC.

The chain employs TRBV5-8 and TRBJ2-5; no clear D gene. Germline CDR1 reads SGHTS; CDR2 reads YDEGEE. There are 13 residues in the CDR3. The germline V and J ends were trimmed by 4 bases and 7 bases, with 14 bases remaining between them. This CDR3 reads CASSPTRWGTQYF. The CDR3 region has the DNA TGTGCCAGCAGCCCGACCCGATGGGGGACCCAGTACTTC.

J is TRBJ1-3 and V is TRBV7-2; D call uncertain. V shed 1 base and J shed 0 bases, with 13 bases lying between them. CDR1 SGHTA and CDR2 FQGNSA come from the germline V gene. There are 17 residues in the CDR3. CDR3 DNA sequence: TGTGCCAGCAGCTTAGAAGTCAGACCTATCTCTGGAAACACCATATATTTT. This codes for CASSLEVRPISGNTIYF.

This chain's CDR3 is CASSLARGTSGNTIYF. The CDR3 DNA is TGTGCCAGCAGCTTAGCGCGGGGCACCTCTGGAAACACCATATATTTT. The rearrangement joins TRBV7-9 to TRBJ1-3, with D perhaps matching TRBD1 (5 bases). The germline V gene encodes CDR1 SEHNR and CDR2 FQNEAQ (reference sequence). V shed 0 bases and J shed 0 bases, with 9 bases lying between them. There are 16 residues in the CDR3.

There are a few counts of this clonotype. The chain employs TRBV6-1 and TRBJ1-2; the match to TRBD1 covers 7 bases. Germline values: CDR1 MNHNS, CDR2 SASEGT. Losses at the gene ends were 6 bases for V and 10 bases for J; bases not matched to a gene: 14. CDR3 length: 14 residues. The CDR3 DNA reads as TGTGCCAGCAGCCCGTTTGGGACAGCGTCAATCTACACCTTC. It yields the protein CASSPFGTASIYTF.

The V gene is TRBV4-1, the J gene TRBJ2-5; 15 bases are a match to TRBD2. The CDR3 is 15 amino acids. Trimming took 3 bases from V and 4 from J; bases not matched to a gene: 0. CDR1 and CDR2 from the germline V gene are MGHRA and YSYEKL. CDR3 sequence reads: CASSQGLAGGETQYF. The CDR3 DNA is TGCGCCAGCAGCCAGGGACTAGCGGGAGGAGAGACCCAGTACTTC.

This rearrangement joins TRBV5-1 to TRBJ1-6, with D possibly being TRBD1 (5 bases). Germline loops: CDR1 SGHRS, CDR2 YFSETQ. Between the trimmed V and J ends, which lost 4 bases and 8 bases, there was a span of 22 bases. The CDR3 runs to 17 residues. CDR3: CASSVIAGRGGDSPLHF. The CDR3 DNA reads TGCGCCAGCAGCGTGATAGCAGGGCGCGGGGGAGATTCACCCCTCCACTTT.

In its sample, this clonotype was seen a few times. The chain employs TRBV20-1 and TRBJ2-2; tentatively, D is TRBD2 (5 bases). This CDR3 has 22 amino acids. CDR1 is DFQATT, CDR2 SNEGSKA, per germline (reference sequence). V dropped 3 bases and J dropped 1 base, with 33 bases sitting between them. CDR3 sequence (DNA): TGCAGTGCTAGCGGGGATGGACCTCCCGTGAGGGTCCCCACCCAGAACACCGGGGAGCTGTTTTTT. It codes for CSASGDGPPVRVPTQNTGELFF.

This clonotype was seen a handful of times. The chain links TRBV20-1 to TRBJ2-7; 7 nucleotides align to TRBD2. V lost 6 bases, J lost 9 bases, and 8 bases stayed unmatched. Germline CDR1 is DFQATT and CDR2 is SNEGSKA (reference sequence). The CDR3 length is 11 residues. CDR3 sequence: CSAHSGLGQYF. CDR3 sequence (DNA): TGCAGTGCCCATAGCGGGTTAGGGCAGTACTTC.